The present T cell receptor (beta chain) was sequenced within a study of OX40 agonist ivuxolimab in advanced cancers. Deletions cut 8 bases from V and 7 bases from J, with 18 bases between. The V gene's germline CDR1 is LNHDA and CDR2 SQIVND (reference sequence). This CDR3 has 15 residues. This table comes from immunoSEQ multiplex PCR, and its TCRdb copy is limited to in-frame clones, with some not included. The sample shows about 20,000 clones, 75% to 90% of them seen only once. By share, this clone ranks as medium-sized (0.01 to 0.1%). V gene TRBV19 combines with J gene TRBJ1-6; D remains ambiguous. The sequence was collected from an adult with an advanced solid tumor such as melanoma, head and neck, liver or kidney cancer. The source material was CD4+ or CD8+ T cells sorted from blood, sampled in a trial of the OX40 agonist ivuxolimab. CDR3 amino acids: CASSSDGGTNSPLHF. The CDR3 DNA reads TGTGCCAGTTCCTCCGACGGCGGAACAAATTCACCCCTCCACTTT.